This TCR beta chain stems from a study of T cells in women clearing cervical HPV infection. The CDR3 has 15 amino acids. Germline CDR1 is DFQATT and CDR2 is SNEGSKA (reference sequence). Trimming took off 1 base at V and 7 bases at J, with 14 bases between the two ends. A note on this clone: The read gets to within 3 residues of the CDR3 end, and the germline J gene fills in the rest.

The protocol was immunoSEQ multiplex PCR, while the TCRdb copy is restricted to in-frame clones and leaves out a portion. Its clone listing holds around 23,000 clones. The chain carries TRBV20-1 and TRBJ1-6; D call uncertain. The TCR was taken from a woman aged 18 to 69 with a cervical HPV16 infection that either progressed to CIN3+ or cleared (not recorded which). Sequences were obtained from blood buffy coat. CDR3 sequence reads: CSARAPTRGNSPLHF. The covered CDR3 bases are TGCAGTGCTAGAGCCCCTACAAGAGGGAATTCACCC.